This TCR beta chain is drawn from a study of shared clonotypes between healthy human individuals. Regarding the study as a whole: The study's rarefaction showed incomplete sorted-subset sequencing despite large depth.

About this clone: What it binds is unknown. Other DNA sequences from this sample encode an identical CDR3 as well.

Per the germline V gene, CDR1 is SGHTA and CDR2 is FQGNSA. Trimming took off 6 bases at V and 4 bases at J, with 15 bases between the two ends. CDR3 length: 14 residues. This table comes from immunoSEQ multiplex PCR, and its TCRdb copy is limited to in-frame clones, with some not included. In the table there are about 710,000 clones, around four fifths of which are singletons. The chain joins TRBV7-2 to TRBJ1-2; no reliable D call. The source is a woman in her 30s in good health. Sequenced: memory CD4+ T cells sorted from blood. Subset of the sample: CD45RA-negative fraction. CDR3 in amino acids: CASRRQRDSYGYTF. The CDR3 bases are TGTGCCAGCAGGCGCCAGCGGGATTCCTATGGCTACACCTTC. Complete variable domain (other parts from reference TRBV7-2 and TRBJ1-2): GAGVSQSPSNKVTEKGKDVELRCDPISGHTALYWYRQSLGQGLEFLIYFQGNSAPDKSGLPSDRFSAERTGGSVSTLTIQRTQQEDSAVYLCASRRQRDSYGYTFGSGTRLTVV.